Below are 2 T cell receptor beta chains sequenced from a single sample in a study of T cell changes during pregnancy in multiple sclerosis. The assay was immunoSEQ multiplex PCR, and TCRdb's table has in-frame clones only and misses some. In the table there are 60,000 to 70,000 clones, around 92% of which are singletons. Sequencing was performed on peripheral blood, taken after pregnancy. Source of these receptors: a female donor in good health, enrolled as a control in a pregnancy study.

J is TRBJ1-5 and V is TRBV18, with D perhaps matching TRBD1 (6 bases). The V gene lost 6 bases and the J gene lost 6 bases, with 18 bases spanning the gap. Per germline, CDR1 KGHSH and CDR2 LQKENI. This CDR3 region has 15 residues. CDR3: CASSSQTGFGQPQHF. CDR3 nucleotides: TGTGCCAGCTCGTCTCAAACAGGGTTTGGTCAGCCCCAGCATTTT. The full variable domain, completed using reference TRBV18 and TRBJ1-5, is NAGVMQNPRHLVRRRGQEARLRCSPMKGHSHVYWYRQLPEEGLKFMVYLQKENIIDESGMPKERFSAEFPKEGPSILRIQQVVRGDSAAYFCASSSQTGFGQPQHFGDGTRLSIL.

The chain uses TRBV12-5 and TRBJ1-5, with 9 nucleotides matching TRBD1. With V trimmed by 0 bases and J by 2 bases, 5 bases remained unmatched. The CDR3 loop spans 17 amino acids. The germline gives CDR1 LGHNT, CDR2 FRNRAP. In nucleotides, the CDR3 is TGTGCTAGTGGTTTGGTACTGACAGGGGGGGGCAATCAGCCCCAGCATTTT. Its protein product is CASGLVLTGGGNQPQHF.